Listed here is a single TCR beta chain. Its antigen target is currently unknown. The sample was run on a NextSeq 550. The Human TCR Profiling Kit (MiLaboratory) was used to make UMI-labeled 5' RACE TRB cDNA libraries. cDNA synthesis used the entire amount of extracted RNA, and PCR amplification then used the entire amount of cDNA produced. Libraries were prepared in parallel with an identical number of PCR cycles. As for how the authors treated the data: With a minimum of two reads required per UMI, MIGEC and MiXCR pulled out about 50,000 +/- 10,000 unique UMI-labeled TRB cDNA molecules from each library. Each library averaged around 40,000 +/- 10,000 functional in-frame TRB CDR3 nucleotide clonotypes without stop codons. Diversity metrics, including normalized Shannon-Wiener and Chao1, were computed in VDJtools after downsampling to 5000 UMI-labeled TRB molecules per sample. For the central five CDR3 residues, VDJtools calculated physicochemical properties weighted by clonotype size, namely interaction energy, strength, volume and Kidera factor 4. TCRdb reprocessed the reads and lists each CDR3 protein sequence as a single entry, with no DNA. Clone size and V and J calls follow TCRdb, not the original study. This sample's clone table shows 100,000 to 150,000 distinct CDR3 sequences. Just under 0.5% of the sample is held by the ten biggest clonotypes.

The sample belongs to a study of CXCR3-negative and CXCR3-positive naive CD8 T cells (dated by TCRdb to about 2019). Regarding the study in general: In total, approximately 130 million TRB reads were obtained, or roughly 1.5 +/- 0.3 million reads per library. The diversity and physicochemical repertoire analyses included about a dozen donors pooled from two independent experiments. Naive subsets from 5 or 6 donors and memory cells from 3 donors were included in the TRBV-TRBJ cluster analysis. Paper-wide results and their limitations: Compared with CXCR3-negative naive cells, CXCR3-positive naive cells had TRB CDR3s with higher hydrophobicity (lower Kidera factor 4), lower energy, and higher strength and volume indices. Freshly isolated PBMCs were used for most assays because CXCR3 expression went down partially after cryopreservation. Because surface CD5, which has been linked to self-reactivity in mice, was comparable between naive subsets, TCR interaction strength was also inferred from TRB CDR3 physicochemical properties. Comparably high repertoire diversity was found in both naive subsets, whereas much lower repertoire diversity was found in memory CD8+ T cells. Similar TRBV-TRBJ usage was shown by naive CXCR3-negative and CXCR3-positive cells from the same donor, whereas distinct patterns were shown by memory cells.

Taken from the germline V gene, the CDR1 and CDR2 loops are SGHNT and YENEEA. Including the terminal cysteine and phenylalanine, the CDR3 comprises 15 residues. DNA was not recorded. For each CD8+ T cell subset, flow sorting was done in triplicate, and around 300,000 cells per subset went directly into RLT lysis buffer. To keep memory contaminants out, a stringent definition of naive CD8+ T cells was applied: CD45RO-CCR7+CD27+CD95-. Peripheral blood mononuclear cells were isolated from buffy coats using standard density gradient centrifugation. Naive CXCR3-negative and CXCR3-positive CD8+ T cells were flow-sorted using a FACSAria III. Total RNA was extracted from sorted cells using an RNeasy Mini Kit.

This TCR came from a human donor in good health. Some clones in this sample may be carry-over from other donors' samples. This chain joins TRBV11-3 to TRBJ2-7; the TCRdb call, TRBD1, lacks DNA for checking. The sequenced material came from naive CXCR3- CD8+ T cells from blood. Reading the label with the study, this specimen's cell subset or site is: CD45RO-CCR7+CD27+CD95- naive CD8+ T cells lacking CXCR3 (TNR3-). The CDR3 reads as follows: CASSQGTGNSYEQYF.